This T cell receptor beta chain was found in a study of blood T cell repertoires in COVID-19. Study summary: Sites in the United States, Italy and Spain provided acute and convalescent COVID-19 samples. The cDNA or gDNA used as material had been derived from T cells, B-cell-depleted T cells, or PBMCs.

Authors' analysis steps: Estimated nucleated cell counts came from reference gene primer amplification. The table came from immunoSEQ multiplex PCR; TCRdb's copy has only in-frame clones and leaves some out. That table is the source of V, J and clone size, and D and trimming were worked out from the DNA. The sample gives tens of thousands of clones, 80% of which show up once; 4% to 6% is in the top ten. This clone was detected a few times. With V trimmed by 4 bases and J by 0 bases, 7 bases remained unmatched. Germline CDR1 and CDR2: SGDLS and YYNGEE. The CDR3 consists of 16 residues. This rearrangement joins TRBV9 to TRBJ1-2; 9 nucleotides agree with TRBD1. This TCR was recovered from a woman between 65 and 79 years old with acute or convalescent COVID-19. Sample: peripheral blood. As DNA, the CDR3 is TGTGCCAGCAGCCCATCGACAGGGGGTGCTAACTATGGCTACACCTTC. Translating gives CASSPSTGGANYGYTF.